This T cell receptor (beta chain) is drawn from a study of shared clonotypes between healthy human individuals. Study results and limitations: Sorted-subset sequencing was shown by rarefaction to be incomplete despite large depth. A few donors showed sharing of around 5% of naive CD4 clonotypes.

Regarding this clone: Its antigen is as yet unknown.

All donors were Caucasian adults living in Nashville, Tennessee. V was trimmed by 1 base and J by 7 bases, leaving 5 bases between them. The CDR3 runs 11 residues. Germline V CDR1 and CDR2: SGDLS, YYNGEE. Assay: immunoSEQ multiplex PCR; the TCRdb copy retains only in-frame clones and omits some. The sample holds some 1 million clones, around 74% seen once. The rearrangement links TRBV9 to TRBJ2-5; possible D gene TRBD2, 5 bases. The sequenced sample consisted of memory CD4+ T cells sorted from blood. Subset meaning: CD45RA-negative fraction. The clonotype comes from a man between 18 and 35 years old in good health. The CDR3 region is CASSVSGTQYF. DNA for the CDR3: TGTGCCAGCAGCGTAAGCGGGACCCAGTACTTC.